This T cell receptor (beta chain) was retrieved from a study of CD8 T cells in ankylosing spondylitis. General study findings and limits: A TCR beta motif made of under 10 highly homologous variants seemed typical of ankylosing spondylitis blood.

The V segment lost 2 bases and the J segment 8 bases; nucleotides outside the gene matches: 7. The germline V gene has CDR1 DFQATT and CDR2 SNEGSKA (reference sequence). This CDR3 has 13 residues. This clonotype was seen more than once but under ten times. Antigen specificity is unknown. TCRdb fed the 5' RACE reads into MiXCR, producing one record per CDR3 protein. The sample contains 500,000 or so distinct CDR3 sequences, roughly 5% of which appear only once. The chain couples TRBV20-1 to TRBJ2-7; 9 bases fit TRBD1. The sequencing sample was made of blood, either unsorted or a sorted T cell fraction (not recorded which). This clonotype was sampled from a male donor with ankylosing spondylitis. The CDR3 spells CSARSRTGDQQYF. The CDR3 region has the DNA TGCAGTGCTAGAAGCCGGACAGGGGATCAGCAGTACTTC.